This T cell receptor beta chain was observed in a study of OX40 agonist ivuxolimab in advanced cancers. Whole-study findings and limits: Doses of 0.1 to 3.0 mg/kg were accompanied by clonal expansion of CD4+ and CD8+ blood T cells by week 6. CD8+ T cells were the subset that, on average, had more expanded clones than CD4+.

The CDR3 has 16 residues. CDR1 and CDR2 from the germline V gene are SEHNR and FQNEAQ (reference sequence). V lost 6 bases and J lost 4; bases outside the gene matches: 7. Sequencing used immunoSEQ multiplex PCR; TCRdb keeps in-frame clones, though not all of them. The table records about 69,000 clones, 75% to 90% of them present only once. Details on this clone: Its matching antigen is unknown.

This material consisted of CD4+ or CD8+ T cells sorted from blood, taken in a trial of the OX40 agonist ivuxolimab. This receptor was taken from an adult with an advanced solid tumor such as melanoma, head and neck, liver or kidney cancer. The chain is built from TRBV7-9 and TRBJ2-1, with 12 bases aligning to TRBD2. CDR3 sequence: CASSPVGLAGYNEQFF. DNA of the CDR3: TGTGCCAGCAGTCCTGTCGGACTAGCGGGATACAATGAGCAGTTCTTC.